This T cell receptor (beta chain) is drawn from a study of T cells in Graves' hyperthyroidism and ophthalmopathy. Trimming stripped 5 bases from V and 4 bases from J, with 18 bases between. The CDR3 runs 15 residues. The germline gives CDR1 MNHNS, CDR2 SASEGT. Exclusion criteria comprised uncontrolled infection, other autoimmune disease, pregnancy or lactation. This clonotype was seen repeatedly, ten times or more. Its antigen is unknown. Study-wide findings and caveats: Most thyroid clonotypes expanded above 0.001 were also detected in blood. A model of 13 V-J features distinguished ophthalmopathy from stable hyperthyroidism.

Amplification targeted TCR beta CDR3 regions from RNA transcripts. TCR CDR3 regions were first amplified by RT-PCR with HTBI primers. TCRdb called the multiplex PCR reads again in MiXCR, with one record for every CDR3 protein. The sample records around 300,000 distinct CDR3 sequences, roughly an eighth being singletons. This sequence originates from a woman between 40 and 50 years old with Graves' ophthalmopathy. The chain joins TRBV6-1 to TRBJ2-7; D possibly corresponds to TRBD1 (8 bases). The source material was blood. The CDR3, as DNA: TGTGCCAGCAGTAACTACAGGGGGGGGATTTACGAGCAGTACTTC. It translates to CASSNYRGGIYEQYF.